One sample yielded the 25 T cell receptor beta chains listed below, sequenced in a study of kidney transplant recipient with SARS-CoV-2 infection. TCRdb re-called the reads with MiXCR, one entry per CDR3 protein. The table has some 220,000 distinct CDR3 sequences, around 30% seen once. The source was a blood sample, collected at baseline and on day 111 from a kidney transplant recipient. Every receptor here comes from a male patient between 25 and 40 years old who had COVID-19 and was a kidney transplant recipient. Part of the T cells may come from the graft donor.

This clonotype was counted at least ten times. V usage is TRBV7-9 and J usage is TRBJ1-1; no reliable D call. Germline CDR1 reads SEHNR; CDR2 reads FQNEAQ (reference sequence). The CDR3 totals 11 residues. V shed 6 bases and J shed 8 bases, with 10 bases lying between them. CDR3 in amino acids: CASRGVSEAFF. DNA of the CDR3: TGTGCCAGCAGGGGAGTAAGCGAAGCTTTCTTT.

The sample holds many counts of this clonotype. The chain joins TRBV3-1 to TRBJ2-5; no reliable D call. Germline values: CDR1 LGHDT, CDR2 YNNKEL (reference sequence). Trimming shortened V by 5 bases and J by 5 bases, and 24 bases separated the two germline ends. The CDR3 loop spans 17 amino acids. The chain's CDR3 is CASSGEAPISFSETQYF. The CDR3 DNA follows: TGTGCCAGCAGCGGAGAGGCTCCCATTTCTTTCTCTGAGACCCAGTACTTC.

The CDR3 region is CASRVAVATVTQDTQYF. In DNA, the CDR3 is TGTGCCAGCAGGGTAGCAGTAGCTACAGTCACGCAAGATACGCAGTATTTT. V and J are TRBV21-1 and TRBJ2-3. TRBV21-1 is a pseudogene. CDR3 size: 17 residues.

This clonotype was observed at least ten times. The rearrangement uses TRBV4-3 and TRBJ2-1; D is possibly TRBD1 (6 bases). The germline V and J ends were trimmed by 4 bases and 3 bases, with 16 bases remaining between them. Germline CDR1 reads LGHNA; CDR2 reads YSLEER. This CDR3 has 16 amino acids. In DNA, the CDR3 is TGCGCCAGCAGCCGAGTTTACAGGGATAACTACAATGAGCAGTTCTTC. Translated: CASSRVYRDNYNEQFF.

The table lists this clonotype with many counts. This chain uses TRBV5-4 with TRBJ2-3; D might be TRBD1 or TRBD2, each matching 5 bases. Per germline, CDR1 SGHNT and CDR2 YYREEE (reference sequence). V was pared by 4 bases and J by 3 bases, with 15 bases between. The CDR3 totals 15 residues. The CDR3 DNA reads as TGTGCCAGCAGCGGGGACCCGCTGGGGACAGATACGCAGTATTTT. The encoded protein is CASSGDPLGTDTQYF.

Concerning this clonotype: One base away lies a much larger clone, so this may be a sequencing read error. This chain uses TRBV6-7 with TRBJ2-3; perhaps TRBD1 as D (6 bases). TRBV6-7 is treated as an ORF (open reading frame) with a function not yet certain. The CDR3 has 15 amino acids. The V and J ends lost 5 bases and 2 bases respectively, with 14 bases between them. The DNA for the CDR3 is TGTGCCAGCAGTGCCGGGGCAGGGGCCACAGATACGCAGTATTTT. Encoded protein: CASSAGAGATDTQYF.

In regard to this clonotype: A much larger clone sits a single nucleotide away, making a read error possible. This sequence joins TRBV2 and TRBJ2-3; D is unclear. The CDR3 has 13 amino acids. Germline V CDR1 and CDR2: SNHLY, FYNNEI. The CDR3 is CTSNSRVADTQYF. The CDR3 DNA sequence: TGTACCAGCAACAGTAGGGTTGCGGATACGCAGTATTTT. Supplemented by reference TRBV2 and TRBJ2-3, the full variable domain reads EPEVTQTPSHQVTQMGQEVILRCVPISNHLYFYWYRQILGQKVEFLVSFYNNEISEKSEIFDDQFSVERPDGSNFTLKIRSTKLEDSAMYFCTSNSRVADTQYFGPGTRLTVL.

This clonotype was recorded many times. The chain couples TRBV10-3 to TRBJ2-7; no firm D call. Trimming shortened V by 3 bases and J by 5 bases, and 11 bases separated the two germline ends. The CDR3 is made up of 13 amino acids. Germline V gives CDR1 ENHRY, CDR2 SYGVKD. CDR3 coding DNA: TGTGCCATCAGTGAATCGGGTAGCCACGAGCAGTACTTC. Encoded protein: CAISESGSHEQYF.

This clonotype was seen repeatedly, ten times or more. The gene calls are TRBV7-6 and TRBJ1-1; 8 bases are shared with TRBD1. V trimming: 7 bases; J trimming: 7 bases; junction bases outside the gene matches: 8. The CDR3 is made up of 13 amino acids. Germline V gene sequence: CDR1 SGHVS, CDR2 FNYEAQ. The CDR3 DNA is TGTGCCAGCAACCCTCCAGGGGGCGTTGAAGCTTTCTTT. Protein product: CASNPPGGVEAFF.

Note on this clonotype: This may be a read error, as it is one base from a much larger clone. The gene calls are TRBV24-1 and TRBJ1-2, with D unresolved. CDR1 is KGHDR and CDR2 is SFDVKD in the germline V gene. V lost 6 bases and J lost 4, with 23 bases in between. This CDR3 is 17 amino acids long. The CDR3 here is CATSPLCSTRKTYGYTF. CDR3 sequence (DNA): TGTGCCACCAGTCCTCTTTGTAGTACCAGAAAGACCTATGGCTACACCTTC.

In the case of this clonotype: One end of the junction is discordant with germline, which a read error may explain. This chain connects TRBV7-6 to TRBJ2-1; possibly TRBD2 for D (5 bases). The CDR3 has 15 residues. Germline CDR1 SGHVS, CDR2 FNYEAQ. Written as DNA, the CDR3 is TGTGCCGGCAGCCGTAGAGAGGGCTCCTACAATGAGCAGTTCTTC. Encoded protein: CAGSRREGSYNEQFF.

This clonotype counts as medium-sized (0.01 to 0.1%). Here the CDR3 reads CASSATGAFTGGYEQYF. For the CDR3, the DNA is TGCGCCAGCAGCGCGACAGGGGCCTTTACGGGTGGTTACGAGCAGTACTTC. The chain has TRBV5-1 and TRBJ2-7; 8 nucleotides agree with TRBD1. The CDR3 runs to 17 residues. V shed 4 bases and J 4 bases; nucleotides not matched to a gene: 16. Germline V CDR1 and CDR2: SGHRS, YFSETQ. Supplemented by reference TRBV5-1 and TRBJ2-7, the full variable domain reads KAGVTQTPRYLIKTRGQQVTLSCSPISGHRSVSWYQQTPGQGLQFLFEYFSETQRNKGNFPGRFSGRQFSNSRSEMNVSTLELGDSALYLCASSATGAFTGGYEQYFGPGTRLTVT.

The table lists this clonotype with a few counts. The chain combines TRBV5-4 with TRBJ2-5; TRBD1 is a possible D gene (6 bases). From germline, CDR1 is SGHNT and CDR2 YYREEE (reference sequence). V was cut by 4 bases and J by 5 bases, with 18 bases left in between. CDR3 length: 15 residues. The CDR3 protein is CASSPDSPNGETQYF. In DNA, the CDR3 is TGTGCCAGCAGCCCGGACAGTCCAAACGGGGAGACCCAGTACTTC.

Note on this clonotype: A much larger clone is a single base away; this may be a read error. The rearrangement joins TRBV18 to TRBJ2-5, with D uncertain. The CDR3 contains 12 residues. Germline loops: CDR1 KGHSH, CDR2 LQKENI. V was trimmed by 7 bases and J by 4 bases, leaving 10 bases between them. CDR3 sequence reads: CASFPGPETQYF. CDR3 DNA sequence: TGTGCCAGCTTCCCCGGACCAGAGACCCAGTACTTC. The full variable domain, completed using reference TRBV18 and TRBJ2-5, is NAGVMQNPRHLVRRRGQEARLRCSPMKGHSHVYWYRQLPEEGLKFMVYLQKENIIDESGMPKERFSAEFPKEGPSILRIQQVVRGDSAAYFCASFPGPETQYFGPGTRLLVL.

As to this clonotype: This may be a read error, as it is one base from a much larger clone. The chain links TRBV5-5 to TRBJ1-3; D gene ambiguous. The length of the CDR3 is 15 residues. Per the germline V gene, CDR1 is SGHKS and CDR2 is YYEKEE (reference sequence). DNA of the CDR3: TGTGCCCGCAGCTTGGCGCCTCTCTCTGGAAACACCATATATTTT. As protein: CARSLAPLSGNTIYF.

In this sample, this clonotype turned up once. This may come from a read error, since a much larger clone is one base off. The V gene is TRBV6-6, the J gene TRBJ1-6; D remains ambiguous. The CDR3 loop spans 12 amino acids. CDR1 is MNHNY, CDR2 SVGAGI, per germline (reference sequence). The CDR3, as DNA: TGTGCCAACAGTTTTCAGAATTCACCCCTCCACTTT. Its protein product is CANSFQNSPLHF.

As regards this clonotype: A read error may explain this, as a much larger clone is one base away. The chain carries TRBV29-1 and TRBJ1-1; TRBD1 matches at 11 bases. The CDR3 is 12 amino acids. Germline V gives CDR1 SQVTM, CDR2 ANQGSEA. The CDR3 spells CSVGQGGTEASF. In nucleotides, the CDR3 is TGCAGCGTGGGACAGGGGGGCACTGAAGCTTCCTTT.

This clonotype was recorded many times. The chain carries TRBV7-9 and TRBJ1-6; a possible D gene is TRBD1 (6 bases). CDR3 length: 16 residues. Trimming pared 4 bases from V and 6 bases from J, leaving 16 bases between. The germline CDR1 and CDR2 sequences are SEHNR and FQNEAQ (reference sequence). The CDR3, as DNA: TGTGCCAGCAGCTCCTATGTGGGGGCGGTTAATTCACCCCTCCACTTT. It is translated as CASSSYVGAVNSPLHF.

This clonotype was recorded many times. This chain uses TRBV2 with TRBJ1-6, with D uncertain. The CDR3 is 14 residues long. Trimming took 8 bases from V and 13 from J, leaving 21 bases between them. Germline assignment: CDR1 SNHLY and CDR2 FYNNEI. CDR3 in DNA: TGTGCCAGCTTAGGAGCCCTGGGCAACGTCCCCCTCCACTTT. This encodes CASLGALGNVPLHF.

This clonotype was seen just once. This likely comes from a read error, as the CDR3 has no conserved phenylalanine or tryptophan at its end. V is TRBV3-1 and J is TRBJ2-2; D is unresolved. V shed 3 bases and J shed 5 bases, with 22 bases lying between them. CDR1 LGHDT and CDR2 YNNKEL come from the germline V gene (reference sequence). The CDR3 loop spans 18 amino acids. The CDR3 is CASSHIGPISGLTGELFS. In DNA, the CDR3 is TGTGCCAGCAGCCATATCGGTCCCATCTCAGGCTTGACCGGGGAGCTGTTTTCT.

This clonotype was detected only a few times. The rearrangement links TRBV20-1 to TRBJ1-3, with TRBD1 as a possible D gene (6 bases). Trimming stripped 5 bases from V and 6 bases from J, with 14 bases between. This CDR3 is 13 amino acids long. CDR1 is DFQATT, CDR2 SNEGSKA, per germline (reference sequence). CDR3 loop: CSAAGGAANTIYF. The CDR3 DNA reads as TGCAGTGCTGCGGGGGGGGCGGCAAACACCATATATTTT.

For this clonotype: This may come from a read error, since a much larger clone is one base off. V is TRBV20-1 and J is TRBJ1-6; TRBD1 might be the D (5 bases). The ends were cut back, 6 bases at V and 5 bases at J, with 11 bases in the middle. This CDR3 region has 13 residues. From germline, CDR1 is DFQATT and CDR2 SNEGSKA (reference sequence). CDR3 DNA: TGCAGTGCAAGCGACAGACATAATTCACCCCTCCACTTT. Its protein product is CSASDRHNSPLHF.

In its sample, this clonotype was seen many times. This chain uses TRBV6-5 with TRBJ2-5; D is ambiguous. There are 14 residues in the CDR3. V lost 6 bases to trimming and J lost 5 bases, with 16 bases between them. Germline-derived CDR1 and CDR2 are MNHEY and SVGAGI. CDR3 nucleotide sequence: TGTGCCAGCAGCTCACAACCGAGCGAGGAGACCCAGTACTTC. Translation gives CASSSQPSEETQYF.

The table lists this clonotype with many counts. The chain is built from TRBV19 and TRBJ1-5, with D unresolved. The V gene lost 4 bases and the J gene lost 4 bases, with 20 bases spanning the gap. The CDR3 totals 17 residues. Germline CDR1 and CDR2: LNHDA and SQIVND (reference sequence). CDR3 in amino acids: CASSNPAVGNRNQPQHF. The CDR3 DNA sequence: TGTGCCAGTAGTAACCCTGCGGTGGGGAATCGGAATCAGCCCCAGCATTTT. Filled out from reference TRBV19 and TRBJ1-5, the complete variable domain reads DGGITQSPKYLFRKEGQNVTLSCEQNLNHDAMYWYRQDPGQGLRLIYYSQIVNDFQKGDIAEGYSVSREKKESFPLTVTSAQKNPTAFYLCASSNPAVGNRNQPQHFGDGTRLSIL.

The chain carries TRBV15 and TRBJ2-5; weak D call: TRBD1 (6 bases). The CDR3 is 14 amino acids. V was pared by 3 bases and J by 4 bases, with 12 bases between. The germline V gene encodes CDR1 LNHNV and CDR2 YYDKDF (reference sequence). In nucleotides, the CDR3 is TGTGCCACCAGCAGGAGTACAGGGCGAGAGACCCAGTACTTC. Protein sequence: CATSRSTGRETQYF.